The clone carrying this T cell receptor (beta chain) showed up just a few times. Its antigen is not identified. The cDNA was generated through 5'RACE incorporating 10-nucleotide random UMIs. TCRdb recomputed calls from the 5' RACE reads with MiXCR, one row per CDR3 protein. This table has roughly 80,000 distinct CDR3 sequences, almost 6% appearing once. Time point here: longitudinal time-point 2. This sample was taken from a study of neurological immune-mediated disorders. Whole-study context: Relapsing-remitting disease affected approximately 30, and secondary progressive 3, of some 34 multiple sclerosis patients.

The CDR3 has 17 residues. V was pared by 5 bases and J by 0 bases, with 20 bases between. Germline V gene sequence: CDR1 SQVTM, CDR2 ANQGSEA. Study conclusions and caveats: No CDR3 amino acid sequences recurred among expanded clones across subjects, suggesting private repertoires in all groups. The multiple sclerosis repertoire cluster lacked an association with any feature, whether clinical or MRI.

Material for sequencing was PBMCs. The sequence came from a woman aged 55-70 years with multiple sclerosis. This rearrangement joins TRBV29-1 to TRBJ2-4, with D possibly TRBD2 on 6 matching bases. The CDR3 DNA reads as TGCAGCGTTCCAGGCCCGTCGGAAGCGGGAGCCAAAAACATTCAGTACTTC. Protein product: CSVPGPSEAGAKNIQYF.